This T cell receptor (beta chain) comes out of a study of cytomegalovirus exposure and HLA in healthy donors. The primer mix had 60 Vbeta and 13 Jbeta primers. Sequencing used immunoSEQ multiplex PCR; TCRdb keeps in-frame clones, though not all of them. Of over 100,000 clones listed, under 10% are singletons. V lost 2 bases to trimming and J lost 0 bases; unmatched junction nucleotides: 5. The CDR3 consists of 16 residues. The V gene's germline CDR1 is MNHEY and CDR2 SVGAGI. V and J are TRBV6-5 and TRBJ2-3, with 7 bases fitting TRBD1. This TCR came from a woman in her 40s in good health and CMV-seropositive. The specimen was PBMCs. The CDR3 loop is CASSYGKGASTDTQYF. DNA for the CDR3: TGTGCCAGCAGTTACGGCAAGGGGGCTAGCACAGATACGCAGTATTTT.